One sample yielded the 4 T cell receptor beta chains listed below, sequenced in a study of CD8 T cells in Susac syndrome. It was with random hexamers that about 0.45 to 1 ug RNA was reverse transcribed. Using its own MiXCR run on the immunoSEQ multiplex PCR reads, TCRdb lists one record per CDR3 protein. The table has around 26,000 distinct CDR3 sequences, roughly 92% seen once; the top ten hold roughly 0.27%. The sequencing sample was made of CD8+ T cells from PBMCs. These receptors came from a human donor in good health.

This chain uses TRBV4-3 with TRBJ1-1, with D uncertain. V was cut by 0 bases and J by 1 base, with 12 bases left in between. The CDR3 runs 16 residues. Germline CDR1 is LGHNA and CDR2 is YSLEER. This chain's CDR3 is CASSQDHVGSNTEAFF. The CDR3 DNA reads TGCGCCAGCAGCCAAGATCATGTGGGTTCGAACACTGAAGCTTTCTTT.

The CDR3: CASSVDPNPYNEQFF. The CDR3 DNA follows: TGTGCCAGCAGCGTAGACCCGAACCCATACAATGAGCAGTTCTTC. This chain links TRBV9 with TRBJ2-1; no clear D gene. The CDR3 length is 15 residues. V lost 0 bases to trimming and J lost 4 bases, with 11 bases between them. Germline V gives CDR1 SGDLS, CDR2 YYNGEE.

This chain links TRBV4-1 with TRBJ2-2; D may correspond to TRBD1 or TRBD2 (5 bases each). V lost 0 bases and J 0 bases, leaving 11 bases between the germline ends. The CDR3 length is 17 residues. Germline lookup yields CDR1 MGHRA and CDR2 YSYEKL. This CDR3 is CASSQEAGTANTGELFF. The CDR3 DNA reads TGCGCCAGCAGCCAAGAGGCCGGGACCGCGAACACCGGGGAGCTGTTTTTT.

DNA for the CDR3: TGTGCCAGCAGCTCTCGGACCGCCACCGGGGAGCTGTTTTTT. Translating it yields CASSSRTATGELFF. The chain links TRBV5-5 to TRBJ2-2; D is ambiguous. Germline V gene data show CDR1 as SGHKS and CDR2 as YYEKEE (reference sequence). V gave up 3 bases and J gave up 4 bases, with 10 bases separating them. The CDR3 runs 14 residues. Full variable domain (remainder filled in from reference TRBV5-5 and TRBJ2-2): DAGVTQSPTHLIKTRGQQVTLRCSPISGHKSVSWYQQVLGQGPQFIFQYYEKEERGRGNFPDRFSARQFPNYSSELNVNALLLGDSALYLCASSSRTATGELFFGEGSRLTVL.